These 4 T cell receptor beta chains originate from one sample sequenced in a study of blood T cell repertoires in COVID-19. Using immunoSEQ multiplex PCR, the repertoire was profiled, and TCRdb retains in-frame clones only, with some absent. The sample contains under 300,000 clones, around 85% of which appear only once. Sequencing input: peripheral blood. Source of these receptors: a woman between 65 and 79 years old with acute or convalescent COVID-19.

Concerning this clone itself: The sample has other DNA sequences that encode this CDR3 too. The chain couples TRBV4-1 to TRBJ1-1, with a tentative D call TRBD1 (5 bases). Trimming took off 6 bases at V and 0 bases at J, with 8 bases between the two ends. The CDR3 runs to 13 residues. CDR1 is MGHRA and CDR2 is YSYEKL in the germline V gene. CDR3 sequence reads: CASRLQVNTEAFF. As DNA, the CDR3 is TGCGCCAGCAGGCTACAGGTGAACACTGAAGCTTTCTTT.

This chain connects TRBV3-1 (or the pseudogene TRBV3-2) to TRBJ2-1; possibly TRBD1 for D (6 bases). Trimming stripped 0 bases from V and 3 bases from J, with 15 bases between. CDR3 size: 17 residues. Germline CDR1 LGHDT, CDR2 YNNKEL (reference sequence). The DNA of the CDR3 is TGTGCCAGCAGCCAAGATCTTGTGGGGGCGGGCTACAATGAGCAGTTCTTC. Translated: CASSQDLVGAGYNEQFF.

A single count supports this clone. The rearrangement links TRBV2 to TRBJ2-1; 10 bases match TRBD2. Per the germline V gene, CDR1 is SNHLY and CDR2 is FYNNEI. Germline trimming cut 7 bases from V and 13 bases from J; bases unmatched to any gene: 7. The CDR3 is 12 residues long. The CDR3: CASNSLAGVQFF. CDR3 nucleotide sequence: TGTGCCAGCAATTCCCTAGCGGGGGTACAGTTCTTC.

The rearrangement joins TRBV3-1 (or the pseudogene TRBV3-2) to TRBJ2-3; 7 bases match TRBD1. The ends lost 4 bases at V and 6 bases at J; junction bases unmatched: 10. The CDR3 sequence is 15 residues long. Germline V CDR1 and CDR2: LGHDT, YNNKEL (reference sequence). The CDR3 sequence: CASSPTGTVADTQYF. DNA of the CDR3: TGTGCCAGCAGCCCTACCGGGACAGTGGCTGATACGCAGTATTTT.